This entry features one T cell receptor (beta chain) sequence. The data belong to a study of cytomegalovirus exposure and HLA in healthy donors. PCR amplification relied on 60 Vbeta primers (plus 13 Jbeta primers). The table came from immunoSEQ multiplex PCR; TCRdb's copy has only in-frame clones and leaves some out. The sample carries some 70,000 clones, around 80% recorded once. Input material: PBMCs. The sequence came from a man aged 45-65 years in good health and CMV-seronegative.

The DNA of the CDR3 is TGTGCCAGCAGTTTATCAGGGGAGGGTCAGCCCCAGCATTTT. Translated: CASSLSGEGQPQHF. This chain connects TRBV28 to TRBJ1-5; TRBD1 might be the D (6 bases). V lost 1 base and J lost 6, with 10 bases in between. CDR1 is MDHEN, CDR2 SYDVKM, per germline. This CDR3 spans 14 amino acids. Full variable domain (missing parts from reference TRBV28 and TRBJ1-5): DVKVTQSSRYLVKRTGEKVFLECVQDMDHENMFWYRQDPGLGLRLIYFSYDVKMKEKGDIPEGYSVSREKKERFSLILESASTNQTSMYLCASSLSGEGQPQHFGDGTRLSIL.